The 5 T cell receptor beta chains in this list originate from one sample, sequenced in a study of identifying expanded T cells in peripheral blood. Produced via immunoSEQ multiplex PCR; TCRdb's table is partial and in-frame only. This sample has approximately 100,000 clones; roughly 90% occur once, and the top ten carry about 3.9%. The sequencing sample was made of blood. Source of these receptors: a person aged 18 to 69 in good health.

This sequence joins TRBV7-2 and TRBJ1-1, with D perhaps matching TRBD1 (5 bases). Trimming cost V 5 bases and J 4 bases, with 17 bases left between them. There are 15 residues in the CDR3. The V gene's germline CDR1 is SGHTA and CDR2 FQGNSA. The CDR3 DNA follows: TGTGCCAGCAGCCGCTTTCGGGGGGAAGGCACTGAAGCTTTCTTT. Residues: CASSRFRGEGTEAFF.

The chain uses TRBV7-2 and TRBJ2-1; 13 bases map to TRBD2. With 5 bases clipped from V and 10 bases from J, the junction kept 11 bases outside the gene matches. This CDR3 comprises 16 residues. Per germline, CDR1 SGHTA and CDR2 FQGNSA. The CDR3 DNA sequence: TGTGCCAGCAGCCCCGGACTAGCGGGAGCCCTGGGGGAGCAGTTCTTC. Protein: CASSPGLAGALGEQFF.

The chain links TRBV6-1 to TRBJ2-3; the D is unclear. V lost 0 bases, J lost 0 bases, and 1 base lay in between. The CDR3 length is 13 residues. Germline V gene data show CDR1 as MNHNS and CDR2 as SASEGT. The CDR3 bases are TGTGCCAGCAGTGAAGCAAGCACAGATACGCAGTATTTT. Residues: CASSEASTDTQYF.

The V and J genes are TRBV27 and TRBJ2-1; 7 bases are a match to TRBD2. The J segment lost 0 bases and the V segment lost 3 bases, leaving 2 bases of the junction unmatched. Germline V gives CDR1 MNHEY, CDR2 SMNVEV (reference sequence). CDR3 length: 15 amino acids. CDR3 bases: TGTGCCAGCAGTTTCGGCGGGAGCTCCTACAATGAGCAGTTCTTC. Translated: CASSFGGSSYNEQFF.

The chain couples TRBV5-1 to TRBJ1-1; D ambiguous. The CDR3 spans 12 residues. Germline values: CDR1 SGHRS, CDR2 YFSETQ. V lost 3 bases to trimming and J lost 8 bases, with 11 bases between them. The CDR3 bases are TGCGCCAGCAGCTACCGACCGGGAGAAGCTTTCTTT. Translated: CASSYRPGEAFF.